A single T cell receptor (beta chain) is shown here with its context. The antigen remains undetermined. The sample's treatment: roughly 10-day PBMC culture with coronavirus spike peptide pools or control peptides (ViraFEST assay). Prior to the COVID-19 pandemic (2011-2018), the unexposed donor's CD4+ T cells were collected. Antigen-specific T cell expansion with peptide pools preceded TCR sequencing in the ViraFEST approach. Cell supply allowing, SARS-CoV-2 S/N and four cold-coronavirus spikes probed unexposed-donor CD4+ T cells. This entry comes from a study of vaccination and CD4 T cells after COVID-19. Study-wide context: Comprising six males and four females, the convalescent participants counted two Hispanic individuals among them.

Germline CDR1 reads LNHNV; CDR2 reads YYDKDF (reference sequence). The CDR3 loop spans 16 amino acids. V was pared by 0 bases and J by 0 bases, with 8 bases between. Cultured CD4+ T-cell DNA underwent Oncomine TCR Beta short-read sequencing. From the PCR reads, TCRdb called clonotypes with MiXCR, one entry per CDR3 protein. The table shows about 1,300 distinct CDR3 sequences, with around 50% occurring only once. Sequencing was performed on CD4+ T cells from blood, cultured in vitro. The chain recombines TRBV15 with TRBJ1-4, with D tentatively TRBD1 (6 bases). The sequence derives from a human donor in good health. The CDR3 protein is CATSRDQGPTNEKLFF. CDR3 in DNA: TGTGCCACCAGCAGAGATCAGGGGCCAACTAATGAAAAACTGTTTTTT.